The T cell receptor (beta chain) under discussion was sequenced for a study of T cells in Graves' hyperthyroidism and ophthalmopathy. There are many counts of this clonotype. Its antigen is undetermined. TCR beta CDR3 region amplification was performed from RNA transcripts. Using the HTBI primer set, a first-round RT-PCR was run on the TCR CDR3. TCRdb reprocessed the multiplex PCR reads with MiXCR, giving one entry per CDR3 protein. The repertoire holds about 360,000 distinct CDR3 sequences, with approximately 19% as singletons. The CDR3 length is 14 residues. Germline-derived CDR1 and CDR2 are DFQATT and SNEGSKA (reference sequence). Trimming pared 2 bases from V and 1 base from J, leaving 9 bases between. Study-wide points: In blood, most of the thyroid clonotypes expanded above 0.001 were also present. Median prediction lead before ophthalmopathy onset was six to eight months with the model.

Sample: blood. This chain links TRBV20-1 with TRBJ1-5; D not certain. This TCR was recovered from a woman aged 18-29 years with Graves' hyperthyroidism. In DNA, the CDR3 is TGCAGTGCTAGACCGGCGGCCAGCAATCAGCCCCAGCATTTT. Translation gives CSARPAASNQPQHF.